This T cell receptor beta chain stems from a study of siplizumab effects on memory and regulatory T cells (dated by TCRdb to between 2018 and 2021). Notes on the research overall: The study looked at the effect of siplizumab, an anti-CD2 antibody, on alloreactive T-cell subsets in allogeneic mixed lymphocyte reactions made from human PBMCs.

In a few donor pairs, further sequencing was done on unstimulated CD8+ naive, CD4+ memory, CD8+ TEMRA, CD4+ naive and CD8+ effector memory subsets. Sorted unstimulated T cells and proliferating T cells recovered from mixed lymphocyte reactions were subjected to TCRbeta CDR3 sequencing. Fresh whole blood from 9 to 11 HLA-typed healthy donors was used as the source from which PBMCs were isolated. Paper-wide results and their limitations: Siplizumab significantly reduced the cumulative frequency of alloreactive sequences traceable to unstimulated CD4+ memory T cells. Because sequences at frequencies below about 10^-5 were poorly captured, only a minor fraction of alloreactive clones could be mapped back to unstimulated subsets. Among mappable alloreactive CD4+ clones, an average Treg-derived fraction of roughly 70% was observed with siplizumab, compared with about 25% in control reactions. The suppressive function of proliferating Tregs from siplizumab cultures was not functionally confirmed. For roughly 80-95% of proliferating CD4+ or CD8+ clones, no naive or memory phenotype could be assigned. Greater diversity appeared to be present in unstimulated naive T cells than in memory T cells, and a substantial contribution to the alloresponse seemed to be made by naive cells.

A remark on this clone: Its antigen specificity is not known. Base qualities are not at hand, and no much larger clone is one base apart.

The library was built by means of the immunoSEQ multiplex PCR assay. Roughly 10^5 TCR templates per sample were assayed on the deep sequencing platform. Genomic DNA extracted from sorted T cells was the material used for TCRbeta CDR3 sequencing. For the original study's pipeline: Clonal analysis of TCRbeta CDR3 data was done in the R programming language. Unstimulated samples were compared with post-reaction CFSE-low samples to define alloreactive CD4+ and CD8+ clones. Alloreactive CD4+ clones were assigned to regulatory or non-regulatory origin by matching sequences to sorted unstimulated Treg and non-Treg repertoires. Drawn from immuneACCESS, this table holds only the in-frame rearrangements with V and J called that TCRdb kept. Clones are partly lost; checked studies trace under half to an unresolved V gene and leave the rest unexplained. From that table come the V and J calls and clone size; the DNA was used to work out D and trimming. The sample contains approximately 60,000 clones, less than 80% of them found a single time. The top ten hold about 0.4% of the sample.

Material: memory CD4+ T cells sorted from blood. This specimen's cell subset or site label, per the study, means: unstimulated CD4+ memory T cells. This TCR came from a human donor in good health.

The CDR3 corresponds to CASSGDSRQGYEQYF. Here is the DNA: TGCGCCAGCAGTGGGGACAGTCGGCAAGGCTACGAGCAGTACTTC. This receptor chain uses TRBV23-1 and TRBJ2-7; TRBD1 fits 7 bases in the junction. TRBV23-1 is designated an ORF whose function remains uncertain. Germline trimming: 5 bases from V, 3 bases from J; junction bases outside gene matches: 10. The CDR3 runs 15 residues from the cysteine to the phenylalanine. The only DNA kept is the CDR3, 45 bases in frame from the first base.